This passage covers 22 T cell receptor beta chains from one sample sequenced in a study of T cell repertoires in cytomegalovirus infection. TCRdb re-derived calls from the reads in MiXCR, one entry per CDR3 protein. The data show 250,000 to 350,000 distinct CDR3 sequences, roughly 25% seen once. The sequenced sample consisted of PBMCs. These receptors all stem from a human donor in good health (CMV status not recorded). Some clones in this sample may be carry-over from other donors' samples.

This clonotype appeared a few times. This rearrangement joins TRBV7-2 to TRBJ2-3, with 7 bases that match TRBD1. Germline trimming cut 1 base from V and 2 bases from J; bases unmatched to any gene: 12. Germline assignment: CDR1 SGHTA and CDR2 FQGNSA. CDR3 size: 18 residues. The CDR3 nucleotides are TGTGCCAGCAGCTTAGAAGGGGGCCAACTCCCTATCACAGATACGCAGTATTTT. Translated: CASSLEGGQLPITDTQYF. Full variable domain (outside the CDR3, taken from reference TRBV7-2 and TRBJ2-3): GAGVSQSPSNKVTEKGKDVELRCDPISGHTALYWYRQSLGQGLEFLIYFQGNSAPDKSGLPSDRFSAERTGGSVSTLTIQRTQQEDSAVYLCASSLEGGQLPITDTQYFGPGTRLTVL.

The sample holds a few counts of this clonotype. The CDR3 sequence: CAISTRDRGTGELFF. DNA of the CDR3: TGTGCCATCAGTACCCGGGACAGGGGGACCGGGGAGCTGTTTTTT. This sequence joins TRBV10-3 and TRBJ2-2; 11 bases agree with TRBD1. Germline V gene sequence: CDR1 ENHRY, CDR2 SYGVKD. The CDR3 has 15 amino acids. Losses at the gene ends were 5 bases for V and 5 bases for J; bases not matched to a gene: 4.

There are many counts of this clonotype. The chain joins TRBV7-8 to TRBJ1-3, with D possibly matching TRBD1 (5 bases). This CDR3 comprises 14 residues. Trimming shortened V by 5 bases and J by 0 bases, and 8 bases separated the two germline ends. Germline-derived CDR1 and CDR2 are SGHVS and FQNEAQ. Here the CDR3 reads CASSMTVSGNTIYF. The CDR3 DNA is TGTGCCAGCAGCATGACAGTCTCTGGAAACACCATATATTTT.

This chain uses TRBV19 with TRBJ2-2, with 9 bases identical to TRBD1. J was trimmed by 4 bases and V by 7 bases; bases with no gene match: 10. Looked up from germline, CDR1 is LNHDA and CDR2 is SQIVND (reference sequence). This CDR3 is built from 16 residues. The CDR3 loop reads CASIGWGQGFTGELFF. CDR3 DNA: TGTGCCAGTATCGGCTGGGGACAGGGATTCACCGGGGAGCTGTTTTTT.

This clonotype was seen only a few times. The CDR3 sequence is CASSSGALNQPQHF. The CDR3 DNA sequence: TGTGCCAGCAGCTCAGGGGCTCTGAATCAGCCCCAGCATTTT. The V gene is TRBV5-5, the J gene TRBJ1-5, with D possibly matching TRBD1 (6 bases). CDR3 length: 14 residues. CDR1 SGHKS and CDR2 YYEKEE come from the germline V gene (reference sequence). V dropped 3 bases and J dropped 4 bases, with 11 bases sitting between them.

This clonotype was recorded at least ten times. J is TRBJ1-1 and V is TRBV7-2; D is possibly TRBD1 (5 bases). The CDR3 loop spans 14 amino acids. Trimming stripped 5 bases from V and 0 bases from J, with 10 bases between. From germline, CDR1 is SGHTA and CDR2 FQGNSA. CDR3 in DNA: TGTGCCAGCAGCCGACAGCTTTTGAACACTGAAGCTTTCTTT. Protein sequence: CASSRQLLNTEAFF.

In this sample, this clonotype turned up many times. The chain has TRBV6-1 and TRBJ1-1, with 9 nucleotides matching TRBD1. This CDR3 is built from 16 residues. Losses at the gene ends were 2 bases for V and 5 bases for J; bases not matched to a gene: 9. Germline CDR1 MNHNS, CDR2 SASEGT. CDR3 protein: CASSEPSDRGRTEAFF. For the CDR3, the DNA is TGTGCCAGCAGTGAACCCTCTGACAGGGGGAGGACTGAAGCTTTCTTT.

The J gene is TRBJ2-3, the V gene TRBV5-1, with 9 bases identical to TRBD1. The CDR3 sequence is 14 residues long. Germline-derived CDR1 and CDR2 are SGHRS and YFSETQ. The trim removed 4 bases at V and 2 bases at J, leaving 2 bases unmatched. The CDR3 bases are TGCGCCAGCAGCGGGACAGGGACCACAGATACGCAGTATTTT. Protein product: CASSGTGTTDTQYF.

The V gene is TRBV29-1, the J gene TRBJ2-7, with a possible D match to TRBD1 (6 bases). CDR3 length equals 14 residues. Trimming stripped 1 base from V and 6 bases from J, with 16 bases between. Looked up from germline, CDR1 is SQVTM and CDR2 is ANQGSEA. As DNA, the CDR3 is TGCAGCGTTGAAGGTCAGGGGTCTTATGCCGAGCAGTACTTC. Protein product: CSVEGQGSYAEQYF.

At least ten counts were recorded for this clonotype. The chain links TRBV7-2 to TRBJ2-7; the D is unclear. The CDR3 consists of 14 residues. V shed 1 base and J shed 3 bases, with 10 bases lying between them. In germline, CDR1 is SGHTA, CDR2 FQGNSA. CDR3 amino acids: CASSLVFRYYEQYF. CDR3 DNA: TGTGCCAGCAGCTTAGTATTCAGATACTACGAGCAGTACTTC.

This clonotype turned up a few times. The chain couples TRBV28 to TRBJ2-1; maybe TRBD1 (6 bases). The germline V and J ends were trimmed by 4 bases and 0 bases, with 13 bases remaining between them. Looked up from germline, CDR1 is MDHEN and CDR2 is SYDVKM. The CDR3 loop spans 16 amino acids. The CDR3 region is CASSSQGFGSYNEQFF. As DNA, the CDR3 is TGTGCCAGCAGTTCACAGGGATTCGGCTCCTACAATGAGCAGTTCTTC.

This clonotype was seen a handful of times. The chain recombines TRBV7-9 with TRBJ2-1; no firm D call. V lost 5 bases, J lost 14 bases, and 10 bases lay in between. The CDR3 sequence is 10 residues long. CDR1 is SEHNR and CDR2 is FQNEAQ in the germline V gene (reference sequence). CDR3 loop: CASSGQFEFF. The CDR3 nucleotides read TGTGCCAGCAGCGGTCAGTTCGAGTTCTTC.

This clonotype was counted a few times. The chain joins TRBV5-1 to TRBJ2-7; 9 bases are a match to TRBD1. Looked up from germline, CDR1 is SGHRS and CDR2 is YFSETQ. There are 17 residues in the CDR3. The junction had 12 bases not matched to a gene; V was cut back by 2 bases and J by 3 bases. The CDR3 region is CASSLTPGQGMFYEQYF. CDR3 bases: TGCGCCAGCAGCTTAACACCGGGACAGGGAATGTTCTACGAGCAGTACTTC.

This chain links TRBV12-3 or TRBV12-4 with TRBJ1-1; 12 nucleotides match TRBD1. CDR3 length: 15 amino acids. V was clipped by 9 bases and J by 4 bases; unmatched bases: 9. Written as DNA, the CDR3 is TGTGCCAGTACCGGGACAGGGGGCTGGAGCACTGAAGCTTTCTTT. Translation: CASTGTGGWSTEAFF.

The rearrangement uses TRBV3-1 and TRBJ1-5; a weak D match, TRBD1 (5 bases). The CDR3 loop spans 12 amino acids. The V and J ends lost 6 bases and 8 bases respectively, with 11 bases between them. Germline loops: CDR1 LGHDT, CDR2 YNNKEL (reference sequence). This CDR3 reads CASSTGVEPQHF. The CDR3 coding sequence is TGTGCCAGCAGTACAGGCGTCGAGCCCCAGCATTTT.

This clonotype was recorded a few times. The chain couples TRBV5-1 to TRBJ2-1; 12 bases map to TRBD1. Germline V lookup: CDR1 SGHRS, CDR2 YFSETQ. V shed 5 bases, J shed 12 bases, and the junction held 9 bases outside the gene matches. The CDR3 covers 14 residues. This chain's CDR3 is CASSSGTGGEGQFF. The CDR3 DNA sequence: TGCGCCAGCAGTTCCGGGACAGGGGGCGAAGGGCAGTTCTTC.

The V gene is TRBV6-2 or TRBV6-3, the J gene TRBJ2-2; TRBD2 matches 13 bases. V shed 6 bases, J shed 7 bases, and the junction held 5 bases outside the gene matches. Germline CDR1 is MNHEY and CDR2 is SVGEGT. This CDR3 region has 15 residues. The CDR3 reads CASSGLAGVIGELFF. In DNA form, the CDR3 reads TGTGCCAGCAGCGGACTAGCGGGAGTTATCGGGGAGCTGTTTTTT.

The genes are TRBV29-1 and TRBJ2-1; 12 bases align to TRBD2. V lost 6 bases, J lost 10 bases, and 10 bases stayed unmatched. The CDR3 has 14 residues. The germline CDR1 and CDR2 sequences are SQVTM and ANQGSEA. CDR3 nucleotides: TGCAGCGTCGAGACTAGCGGGAGCACCGGAGAGCAGTTCTTC. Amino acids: CSVETSGSTGEQFF.

The CDR3 here is CARGQGLINEQFF. The CDR3 region has the DNA TGTGCCAGAGGGCAGGGCCTTATCAATGAGCAGTTCTTC. The V and J genes are TRBV2 and TRBJ2-1, with a weak D call TRBD1 (5 bases). CDR3 length: 13 amino acids. V dropped 9 bases and J dropped 6 bases, with 15 bases sitting between them. Germline CDR1 and CDR2: SNHLY and FYNNEI.

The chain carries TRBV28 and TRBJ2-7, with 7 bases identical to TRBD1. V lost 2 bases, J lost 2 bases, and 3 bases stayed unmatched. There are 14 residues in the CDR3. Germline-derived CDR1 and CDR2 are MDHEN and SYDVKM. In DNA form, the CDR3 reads TGTGCCAGCAGTTTAACAGGGGTCCCCTACGAGCAGTACTTC. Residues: CASSLTGVPYEQYF.

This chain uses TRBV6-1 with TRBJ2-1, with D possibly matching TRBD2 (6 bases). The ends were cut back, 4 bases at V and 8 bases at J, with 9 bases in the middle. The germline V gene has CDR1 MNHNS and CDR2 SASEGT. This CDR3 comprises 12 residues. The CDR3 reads CASSVGGYEQFF. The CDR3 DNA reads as TGTGCCAGCAGTGTGGGGGGTTATGAGCAGTTCTTC.

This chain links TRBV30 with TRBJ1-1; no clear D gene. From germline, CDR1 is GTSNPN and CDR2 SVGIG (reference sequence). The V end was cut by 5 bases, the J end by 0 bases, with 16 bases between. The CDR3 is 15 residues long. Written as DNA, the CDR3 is TGTGCCTGGGTCCGGGCGGACCTTATGAACACTGAAGCTTTCTTT. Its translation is CAWVRADLMNTEAFF.